The 16 T cell receptor beta chains below were found in one sample sequenced in a study of Ad26.COV2.S vaccination and SARS-CoV-2 variants. Treatment of the sample: around 19 received Ad26.COV2.S at low or high dose, single or two shots; 5 received placebo; per-sample allocation not given. Day 63 after the first injection of vaccine or placebo was the sampling time. TCRdb's copy holds only in-frame clones and misses some; the assay was immunoSEQ multiplex PCR. Seen here are 300,000 to 350,000 clones, approximately 90% observed once, and the top ten hold around 6.6%. Sequencing was performed on peripheral blood, taken in a trial of Ad26.COV2.S vaccine versus placebo. These receptors originate from a person between 18 and 65 years old who received the Ad26.COV2.S COVID-19 vaccine or a placebo.

The chain combines TRBV27 with TRBJ2-2; D not certain. CDR1 MNHEY and CDR2 SMNVEV come from the germline V gene (reference sequence). This CDR3 is 13 amino acids long. The ends were cut back, 3 bases at V and 5 bases at J, with 7 bases in the middle. The DNA of the CDR3 is TGTGCCAGCAGTTTGACCCCGACCGGGGAGCTGTTTTTT. Translating gives CASSLTPTGELFF.

The chain is built from TRBV27 and TRBJ2-3; D uncertain. Germline CDR1 MNHEY, CDR2 SMNVEV (reference sequence). Between the trimmed V and J ends, which lost 6 bases and 5 bases, there was a span of 9 bases. The CDR3 consists of 12 residues. In DNA, the CDR3 is TGTGCCAGCAGAACCGGAAGAGATACGCAGTATTTT. Amino acids: CASRTGRDTQYF.

This chain links TRBV29-1 with TRBJ1-2, with D unresolved. Trimming removed 0 bases at V and 6 bases at J, with 20 bases between. This CDR3 is 16 amino acids long. Germline V gives CDR1 SQVTM, CDR2 ANQGSEA. The CDR3 coding sequence is TGCAGCGTTGAAGATCTGGTTGGCAGGATTTCCCATGGCTACACCTTC. As protein: CSVEDLVGRISHGYTF.

This clone appeared once. The chain employs TRBV4-1 and TRBJ1-4, with a possible D match to TRBD1 (5 bases). This CDR3 is 15 amino acids long. Germline CDR1 MGHRA, CDR2 YSYEKL. Between the trimmed V and J ends, which lost 3 bases and 4 bases, there was a span of 12 bases. CDR3 sequence: CASSQWTQGNEKLFF. CDR3 coding DNA: TGCGCCAGCAGCCAGTGGACCCAGGGTAATGAAAAACTGTTTTTT.

This clone has only one observation. This chain links TRBV28 with TRBJ1-5, with unresolved D. CDR1 MDHEN and CDR2 SYDVKM come from the germline V gene. V was clipped by 2 bases and J by 0 bases, with 14 bases between them. This CDR3 is 17 amino acids long. Written as DNA, the CDR3 is TGTGCCAGCAGTTTAGAGAAGAGATCCTATAGCAATCAGCCCCAGCATTTT. Its translation is CASSLEKRSYSNQPQHF.

The genes are TRBV4-3 and TRBJ2-7; TRBD2 might be the D (5 bases). Germline lookup yields CDR1 LGHNA and CDR2 YSLEER. Trimming pared 0 bases from V and 3 bases from J, leaving 12 bases between. This CDR3 spans 15 amino acids. CDR3 sequence (DNA): TGCGCCAGCAGCCAAGATAGGGTCGCGGGCTACGAGCAGTACTTC. It encodes CASSQDRVAGYEQYF.

The chain combines TRBV7-8 with TRBJ1-2, with unresolved D. The V end lost 5 bases, the J end lost 5 bases, and 12 bases lay between the germline ends. This CDR3 contains 13 residues. Germline V CDR1 and CDR2: SGHVS, FQNEAQ. The DNA for the CDR3 is TGTGCCAGCAGCCAGGATCCCCCATATGGCTACACCTTC. This gives the protein CASSQDPPYGYTF.

The chain joins TRBV11-2 to TRBJ2-1, with D perhaps matching TRBD1 or TRBD2 (7 bases each). Germline CDR1 and CDR2: SGHAT and FQNNGV. V shed 2 bases and J shed 0 bases, with 20 bases lying between them. CDR3 size: 19 residues. In DNA, the CDR3 is TGTGCCAGCAGCTTATTTGAGGGAGGGGGCTGGAGCTCCTACAATGAGCAGTTCTTC. Its translation: CASSLFEGGGWSSYNEQFF. The full variable domain, rest sourced from reference TRBV11-2 and TRBJ2-1, is EAGVAQSPRYKIIEKRQSVAFWCNPISGHATLYWYQQILGQGPKLLIQFQNNGVVDDSQLPKDRFSAERLKGVDSTLKIQPAKLEDSAVYLCASSLFEGGGWSSYNEQFFGPGTRLTVL.

The chain links TRBV5-5 to TRBJ1-6; TRBD1 might be the D (6 bases). This CDR3 comprises 18 residues. The V and J ends lost 2 bases and 10 bases respectively, with 25 bases between them. Per the germline V gene, CDR1 is SGHKS and CDR2 is YYEKEE (reference sequence). CDR3 nucleotides: TGTGCCAGCAGCTTAAGCGTCCGAGGGGGACGAGAGGAATCACCCCTCCACTTT. Translating gives CASSLSVRGGREESPLHF.

This chain links TRBV4-2 with TRBJ2-7; D gene ambiguous. The CDR3 runs 13 residues. CDR1 is LGHNA and CDR2 is YNFKEQ in the germline V gene. With 3 bases removed from V and 0 bases from J, the gap between germline ends came to 6 bases. The CDR3 DNA reads TGTGCCAGCAGCCACAAGAGCTCCTACGAGCAGTACTTC. Translation gives CASSHKSSYEQYF.

This clone showed up many times. CDR3 amino acids: CASCQESPYEQYF. For the CDR3, the DNA is TGTGCCAGCTGCCAGGAATCCCCCTACGAGCAGTACTTC. V gene TRBV6-2 or TRBV6-3 combines with J gene TRBJ2-7; D not resolved. Germline CDR1 and CDR2: MNHEY and SVGEGT. The V and J ends lost 8 bases and 2 bases respectively, with 13 bases between them. The CDR3 loop spans 13 amino acids.

The chain carries TRBV7-2 and TRBJ1-1, with D hard to call. CDR1 is SGHTA, CDR2 FQGNSA, per germline. The ends were cut back, 2 bases at V and 7 bases at J, with 11 bases in the middle. CDR3 length equals 13 residues. The CDR3 sequence: CASSLRAEYEAFF. The CDR3 nucleotides read TGTGCCAGCAGCTTAAGGGCGGAGTATGAAGCTTTCTTT. Full variable domain (rest looked up from reference TRBV7-2 and TRBJ1-1): GAGVSQSPSNKVTEKGKDVELRCDPISGHTALYWYRQSLGQGLEFLIYFQGNSAPDKSGLPSDRFSAERTGGSVSTLTIQRTQQEDSAVYLCASSLRAEYEAFFGQGTRLTVV.

This chain links TRBV19 with TRBJ2-7, with D possibly TRBD2 on 7 matching bases. Deletions cut 7 bases from V and 8 bases from J, with 18 bases between. This CDR3 comprises 13 residues. CDR1 and CDR2 from the germline V gene are LNHDA and SQIVND (reference sequence). The CDR3 coding sequence is TGTGCCAGTAATCCGGGACCGGGGGGCCAGCAGTACTTC. It codes for CASNPGPGGQQYF.

There are a few counts of this clone. This sequence joins TRBV14 and TRBJ1-1, with TRBD1 as a possible D gene (5 bases). V lost 8 bases, J lost 2 bases, and 12 bases lay in between. Germline CDR1 SGHDN, CDR2 FVKESK. The CDR3 loop spans 13 amino acids. CDR3: CASARQYNTEAFF. The CDR3 DNA is TGTGCCAGCGCAAGACAGTATAACACTGAAGCTTTCTTT. Together with reference TRBV14 and TRBJ1-1, the CDR3 gives the full variable domain: EAGVTQFPSHSVIEKGQTVTLRCDPISGHDNLYWYRRVMGKEIKFLLHFVKESKQDESGMPNNRFLAERTGGTYSTLKVQPAELEDSGVYFCASARQYNTEAFFGQGTRLTVV.

The chain joins TRBV5-1 to TRBJ1-4; D may be TRBD1 (5 bases). Germline V gene data show CDR1 as SGHRS and CDR2 as YFSETQ. The CDR3 is 13 amino acids. Between the trimmed V and J ends, which lost 2 bases and 8 bases, there was a span of 10 bases. The CDR3 protein is CASSLPTDEKLFF. The CDR3 nucleotides read TGCGCCAGCAGCTTACCGACAGACGAAAAACTGTTTTTT. The full variable domain, in which reference TRBV5-1 and TRBJ1-4 provide the parts outside the CDR3, is KAGVTQTPRYLIKTRGQQVTLSCSPISGHRSVSWYQQTPGQGLQFLFEYFSETQRNKGNFPGRFSGRQFSNSRSEMNVSTLELGDSALYLCASSLPTDEKLFFGSGTQLSVL.

J is TRBJ1-2 and V is TRBV28, with 7 positions matching TRBD1. CDR1 MDHEN and CDR2 SYDVKM come from the germline V gene. This CDR3 is built from 17 residues. V gave up 5 bases and J gave up 2 bases; unmatched junction bases: 14. The CDR3 sequence is CASSPPLGAGGNYGYTF. In nucleotides, the CDR3 is TGTGCCAGCAGTCCACCTCTAGGTGCAGGGGGAAACTATGGCTACACCTTC.